Below, 3 T cell receptor beta chains from the same sample are listed, as sequenced in a study of beta chain features in type 1 diabetes. Study-wide results and limits: In every one of the four CD4+ subsets, TCRB CDR3s were moderately but significantly shorter in Type 1 diabetes patients.

Expressed TCRB transcripts were sequenced because the entire RNA isolate underwent reverse transcription. Data came from immunoSEQ multiplex PCR; TCRdb stores just in-frame clones and leaves some out. The data show about 140,000 clones, approximately 13% seen once. Antigen specificity for these receptors is unknown. What was sequenced was central memory CD4+ T cells from blood. These receptor sequences come from a man between 18 and 35 years old with type 1 diabetes.

This clone was observed at least ten times. The chain links TRBV6-5 to TRBJ2-7; 8 bases fit TRBD1. The V segment lost 7 bases and the J segment 2 bases; nucleotides outside the gene matches: 4. The CDR3 is made up of 13 amino acids. Germline V gives CDR1 MNHEY, CDR2 SVGAGI. The CDR3: CASTKTGAYEQYF. DNA for the CDR3: TGTGCCAGCACCAAGACAGGGGCCTACGAGCAGTACTTC.

This clone was seen only a few times. The V call is TRBV28, the J call TRBJ2-1, with 7 bases identical to TRBD2. Germline loops: CDR1 MDHEN, CDR2 SYDVKM. The CDR3 is 12 residues long. V lost 3 bases and J lost 10; bases outside the gene matches: 3. CDR3 protein: CASSLGEGEQFF. The CDR3 nucleotides read TGTGCCAGCAGTTTGGGGGAGGGAGAGCAGTTCTTC.

The chain links TRBV6-1 to TRBJ2-6, with a tentative D call TRBD2 (6 bases). Trimming cost V 4 bases and J 0 bases, with 13 bases left between them. The CDR3 loop spans 17 amino acids. Germline V gives CDR1 MNHNS, CDR2 SASEGT. The CDR3 nucleotides read TGTGCCAGCAGTGCCAGCGGGCGTAGCTCTGGGGCCAACGTCCTGACTTTC. Its translation: CASSASGRSSGANVLTF.